This T cell receptor beta chain comes out of a study of beta chain features in type 1 diabetes. Study as a whole: Sorted cell examination encompassed approximately 110 million cells across all samples. Study-level points and caveats: More deletions and fewer insertions at VDJ junctions were found in patients with type 1 diabetes. In all four CD4+ subsets, TCRB CDR3 length was significantly, moderately reduced in type 1 diabetes. The study notes PCR might favor shorter templates equally in patients and controls.

TCRB transcripts that were expressed got sequenced, as all of the isolated RNA had been reverse transcribed. The assay was immunoSEQ multiplex PCR, and TCRdb's table has in-frame clones only and misses some. This table has about 99,000 clones, under 30% appearing once. This clone was observed a few times. Its specificity is not known. Per germline, CDR1 SQVTM and CDR2 ANQGSEA. V gave up 7 bases and J gave up 3 bases, with 18 bases separating them. The CDR3 extends over 14 amino acids. This TCR came from a young woman with type 1 diabetes. The gene calls are TRBV29-1 and TRBJ1-2, with D maybe TRBD1 (5 bases). The specimen was central memory CD4+ T cells from blood. DNA of the CDR3: TGCAGCGGGGGGGACGGGTCCGAATACTATGGCTACACCTTC. Translating gives CSGGDGSEYYGYTF.